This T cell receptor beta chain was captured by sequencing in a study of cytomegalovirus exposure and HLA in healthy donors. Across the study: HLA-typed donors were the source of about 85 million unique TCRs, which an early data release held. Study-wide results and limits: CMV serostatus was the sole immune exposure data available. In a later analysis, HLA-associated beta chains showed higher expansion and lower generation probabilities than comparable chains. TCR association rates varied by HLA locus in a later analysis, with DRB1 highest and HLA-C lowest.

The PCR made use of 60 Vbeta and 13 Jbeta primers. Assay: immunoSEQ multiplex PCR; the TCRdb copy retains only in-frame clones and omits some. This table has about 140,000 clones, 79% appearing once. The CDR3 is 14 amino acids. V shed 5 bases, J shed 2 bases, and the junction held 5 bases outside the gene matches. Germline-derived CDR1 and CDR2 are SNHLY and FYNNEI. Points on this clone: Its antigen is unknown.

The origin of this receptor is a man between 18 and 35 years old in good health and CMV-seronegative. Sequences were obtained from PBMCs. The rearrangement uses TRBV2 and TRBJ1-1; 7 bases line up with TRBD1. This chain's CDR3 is CASSRQGGNTEAFF. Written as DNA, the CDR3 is TGTGCCAGCAGTAGACAGGGCGGAAACACTGAAGCTTTCTTT.